The 29 T cell receptor beta chains in this list originate from one sample, sequenced in a study of cytomegalovirus exposure and HLA in healthy donors. Vbeta (60) and Jbeta (13) primers were used in the PCR. The data were produced by immunoSEQ multiplex PCR, yet TCRdb's version contains in-frame clones alone and is incomplete. The sample has some 30,000 clones; the top ten hold approximately 4.8%. The sequenced material came from PBMCs. Receptors were obtained from a female donor in good health and CMV-seronegative.

As to this clone: The junction shows a germline mismatch at one end, possibly a read error. The J gene is TRBJ1-2, the V gene TRBV29-1; D gene unclear. CDR1 and CDR2 from the germline V gene are SQVTM and ANQGSEA. CDR3 length: 14 residues. The CDR3: CSVEGRGARKRIAF. The CDR3 bases are TGCAGCGTTGAAGGTCGTGGAGCAAGGAAAAGGATCGCTTTC.

Comments on this clone: The identical CDR3 is also encoded by other nucleotide sequences in the sample. The chain recombines TRBV5-6 with TRBJ1-1; weak D call: TRBD1 (6 bases). This CDR3 comprises 14 residues. Trimming removed 4 bases from V and 2 bases from J, with 12 bases in between. In germline, CDR1 is SGHDT, CDR2 YYEEEE. The CDR3 is CASSPQGRNTEAFF. CDR3 coding DNA: TGTGCCAGCAGCCCCCAGGGGCGAAACACTGAAGCTTTCTTT.

The V gene is TRBV6-1, the J gene TRBJ1-1, with TRBD1 as a possible D gene (6 bases). Germline-derived CDR1 and CDR2 are MNHNS and SASEGT. Trimming took off 6 bases at V and 12 bases at J, with 23 bases between the two ends. The CDR3 consists of 14 residues. The CDR3 loop is CASSPPPDSEGTFF. CDR3 bases: TGTGCCAGCAGCCCCCCCCCGGACAGTGAAGGAACTTTCTTT.

This chain joins TRBV2 and TRBJ2-3, with D tentatively TRBD2 (6 bases). V gave up 6 bases and J gave up 4 bases, with 11 bases separating them. The CDR3 is 13 residues long. Germline loops: CDR1 SNHLY, CDR2 FYNNEI. The CDR3 loop is CASSTSSPDTQYF. CDR3 coding DNA: TGTGCCAGCAGCACTAGCTCCCCAGATACGCAGTATTTT.

V is TRBV14 and J is TRBJ2-5, with 11 bases matching TRBD2. The CDR3 has 15 amino acids. Trimming at V came to 6 bases and at J to 5 bases, leaving 8 bases not matched to a gene. Germline lookup yields CDR1 SGHDN and CDR2 FVKESK. CDR3 in DNA: TGTGCCAGCAGTCGACTAGCGGGGCTTGGGGAGACCCAGTACTTC. It translates to CASSRLAGLGETQYF.

This rearrangement joins TRBV6-5 to TRBJ1-2, with 7 bases aligning to TRBD1. The CDR3 sequence is 15 residues long. Germline V gives CDR1 MNHEY, CDR2 SVGAGI. CDR3 sequence (DNA): TGTGCTACAGCAAGTGCAGGACAGGTTAACTATGGCTACACCTTC. Its translation: CATASAGQVNYGYTF.

The chain employs TRBV27 and TRBJ2-1; 7 positions agree with TRBD2. Trimming removed 5 bases from V and 1 base from J; junction bases left unmatched: 8. Germline V gene lookup returns CDR1 MNHEY and CDR2 SMNVEV (reference sequence). The CDR3 loop spans 16 amino acids. CDR3 DNA sequence: TGTGCCAGCAGTGCCCAACGGGGAGGGTCCTACAATGAGCAGTTCTTC. Translation gives CASSAQRGGSYNEQFF.

The gene calls are TRBV2 and TRBJ2-5, with 9 bases matching TRBD2. V trimming: 6 bases; J trimming: 2 bases; junction bases outside the gene matches: 10. The CDR3 covers 16 residues. Germline V gene data show CDR1 as SNHLY and CDR2 as FYNNEI. CDR3 bases: TGTGCCAGCAGAAAGGGACTAGCTCACCCTCAAGAGACCCAGTACTTC. Protein: CASRKGLAHPQETQYF.

The chain carries TRBV28 and TRBJ1-2; TRBD1 agrees at 7 bases. The CDR3 is 21 residues long. Germline CDR1 reads MDHEN; CDR2 reads SYDVKM. Trimming at V came to 3 bases and at J to 3 bases, leaving 25 bases not matched to a gene. Here the CDR3 reads CASSFSPYNLDRARNYYGYTF. The CDR3 DNA follows: TGTGCCAGCAGTTTCAGCCCTTATAACCTAGACAGGGCCAGAAACTACTATGGCTACACCTTC.

The chain has TRBV19 and TRBJ2-4, with 10 bases fitting TRBD1. Trimming removed 6 bases from V and 1 base from J; junction bases left unmatched: 9. Germline CDR1 LNHDA, CDR2 SQIVND (reference sequence). The length of the CDR3 is 17 residues. CDR3 nucleotides: TGTGCCAGTAGCGGGACAGGGGATTTCTTCGCCAAAAACATTCAGTACTTC. Encoded protein: CASSGTGDFFAKNIQYF.

This chain links TRBV9 with TRBJ2-2; 12 positions agree with TRBD1. J gave up 7 bases and V 4 bases, and 8 bases lay outside the gene matches. CDR1 and CDR2 from the germline V gene are SGDLS and YYNGEE. The CDR3 is made up of 16 amino acids. CDR3 sequence: CASSPGGQGANGELFF. The CDR3 DNA reads as TGTGCCAGCAGCCCAGGGGGACAGGGGGCGAACGGGGAGCTGTTTTTT.

The chain couples TRBV9 to TRBJ1-1; TRBD1 matches at 7 bases. Germline V gene data show CDR1 as SGDLS and CDR2 as YYNGEE. V lost 0 bases, J lost 3 bases, and 2 bases stayed unmatched. The CDR3 is made up of 14 amino acids. The CDR3 DNA reads as TGTGCCAGCAGCGTAGGTACAGGGGACACTGAAGCTTTCTTT. Translated: CASSVGTGDTEAFF.

As DNA, the CDR3 is TGTGCCACCAGCCCAAGCGGGACAGGGGGCTATGGCTACACCTTC. It is translated as CATSPSGTGGYGYTF. J is TRBJ1-2 and V is TRBV15, with TRBD1 matching over 11 bases. The CDR3 extends over 15 amino acids. V lost 5 bases, J lost 4 bases, and 6 bases stayed unmatched. The germline V gene encodes CDR1 LNHNV and CDR2 YYDKDF (reference sequence).

J is TRBJ2-5 and V is TRBV9; D possibly corresponds to TRBD2 (6 bases). The V gene lost 7 bases and the J gene lost 5 bases, with 15 bases spanning the gap. This CDR3 spans 13 amino acids. Germline loops: CDR1 SGDLS, CDR2 YYNGEE. The CDR3 DNA is TGTGCCAGCGCCGGAGGGTCCCAGGAGACCCAGTACTTC. Protein: CASAGGSQETQYF.

The chain recombines TRBV30 with TRBJ2-5, with a tentative D call TRBD1 (5 bases). V was shortened by 0 bases and J by 7 bases, with 15 bases between the two germline ends. The CDR3 length is 14 residues. Looked up from germline, CDR1 is GTSNPN and CDR2 is SVGIG (reference sequence). In nucleotides, the CDR3 is TGTGCCTGGAGTGTAAGTTCAGGGTCTGGGACCCAGTACTTC. It is translated as CAWSVSSGSGTQYF.

The chain couples TRBV5-1 to TRBJ1-2; perhaps TRBD1 as D (5 bases). Trimming cost V 5 bases and J 4 bases, with 12 bases left between them. The germline gives CDR1 SGHRS, CDR2 YFSETQ. This CDR3 has 13 amino acids. The CDR3 DNA reads TGCGCCAGCAGGGCCGACAGCAGCTATGGCTACACCTTC. Translation gives CASRADSSYGYTF.

The chain employs TRBV6-5 and TRBJ2-1; 9 nucleotides match TRBD2. The CDR3 totals 15 residues. V lost 5 bases, J lost 7 bases, and 9 bases stayed unmatched. Germline V CDR1 and CDR2: MNHEY, SVGAGI. CDR3 bases: TGTGCCAGCAGTCCCCGCGGGGGGGCCAGGAATGAGCAGTTCTTC. It specifies CASSPRGGARNEQFF.

This CDR3 is CASSLQDSNYGYTF. In DNA, the CDR3 is TGTGCCAGCAGTTTACAGGACAGTAACTATGGCTACACCTTC. The gene calls are TRBV27 and TRBJ1-2; perhaps TRBD1 as D (6 bases). Germline V gives CDR1 MNHEY, CDR2 SMNVEV (reference sequence). V was trimmed by 2 bases and J by 1 base, leaving 8 bases between them. The CDR3 extends over 14 amino acids.

This chain connects TRBV5-4 to TRBJ1-4, with 7 bases fitting TRBD1. From germline, CDR1 is SGHNT and CDR2 YYREEE (reference sequence). Unmatched junction bases numbered 7, after V lost 4 bases and J lost 4 bases. The CDR3 totals 15 residues. Here the CDR3 DNA reads TGTGCCAGCAGCCCAGGGGGACTGGGTAATGAAAAACTGTTTTTT. This sequence encodes CASSPGGLGNEKLFF.

The chain has TRBV7-9 and TRBJ2-7; tentatively, D is TRBD2 (6 bases). The length of the CDR3 is 16 residues. V was cut by 6 bases and J by 3 bases, with 21 bases left in between. Per the germline V gene, CDR1 is SEHNR and CDR2 is FQNEAQ (reference sequence). In DNA, the CDR3 is TGTGCCAGCAGTGTCAACTGGGCTCGGAGGGACTACGAGCAGTACTTC. Translated: CASSVNWARRDYEQYF.

DNA for the CDR3: TGTGCCAGCAGTGAGATCTACAGGGATAGTAATGAAAAACTGTTTTTT. It codes for CASSEIYRDSNEKLFF. The chain is built from TRBV25-1 and TRBJ1-4; a possible D gene is TRBD1 (6 bases). CDR1 is MGHDK, CDR2 SYGVNS, per germline. V was pared by 3 bases and J by 4 bases, with 15 bases between. The CDR3 has 16 amino acids.

The chain uses TRBV6-6 and TRBJ2-3; 7 bases are shared with TRBD2. V lost 2 bases and J lost 1; bases outside the gene matches: 3. Germline CDR1 reads MNHNY; CDR2 reads SVGAGI (reference sequence). The CDR3 loop spans 15 amino acids. The CDR3: CASSYTGGGTDTQYF. The CDR3 coding sequence is TGTGCCAGCAGTTACACGGGGGGTGGCACAGATACGCAGTATTTT.

The chain uses TRBV4-1 and TRBJ2-7; D is perhaps TRBD2 (5 bases). Germline values: CDR1 MGHRA, CDR2 YSYEKL. The V end was cut by 0 bases, the J end by 3 bases, with 9 bases between. This CDR3 spans 14 amino acids. The CDR3 bases are TGCGCCAGCAGCCAAGATCAAGGGAGCTACGAGCAGTACTTC. Translation: CASSQDQGSYEQYF.

CDR3 nucleotides: TGTGCCAGCAGCTTGTTTGGTAGCGGGGGAAACGAGCAGTACTTC. Its protein product is CASSLFGSGGNEQYF. The chain has TRBV5-4 and TRBJ2-7, with 9 bases aligning to TRBD2. The germline gives CDR1 SGHNT, CDR2 YYREEE (reference sequence). Trimming cost V 1 base and J 5 bases; bases outside gene matches: 7. The CDR3 loop spans 15 amino acids.

The chain carries TRBV5-1 and TRBJ2-7; D might be TRBD1 (5 bases). V lost 6 bases and J lost 3, with 19 bases in between. Germline V lookup: CDR1 SGHRS, CDR2 YFSETQ. CDR3 length equals 15 residues. CDR3 residues: CASKPGQGTIYEQYF. As DNA, the CDR3 is TGCGCCAGCAAGCCAGGGCAGGGTACTATCTACGAGCAGTACTTC.

The chain carries TRBV5-1 and TRBJ1-4; D is ambiguous. The germline CDR1 and CDR2 sequences are SGHRS and YFSETQ. V lost 2 bases and J 4 bases, leaving 9 bases between the germline ends. The CDR3 covers 14 residues. Here the CDR3 reads CASSFNSYNEKLFF. Written as DNA, the CDR3 is TGCGCCAGCAGCTTCAACAGCTATAATGAAAAACTGTTTTTT. The complete variable domain, with remaining parts taken from reference TRBV5-1 and TRBJ1-4, reads KAGVTQTPRYLIKTRGQQVTLSCSPISGHRSVSWYQQTPGQGLQFLFEYFSETQRNKGNFPGRFSGRQFSNSRSEMNVSTLELGDSALYLCASSFNSYNEKLFFGSGTQLSVL.

The V and J genes are TRBV6-1 and TRBJ2-5, with a tentative D call TRBD1 (5 bases). The CDR3 consists of 14 residues. Germline V lookup: CDR1 MNHNS, CDR2 SASEGT. The V end was cut by 5 bases, the J end by 5 bases, with 15 bases between. DNA of the CDR3: TGTGCCAGCAGTCCCGTGGGGCGTTTGGAGACCCAGTACTTC. This sequence encodes CASSPVGRLETQYF.

The chain is built from TRBV6-5 and TRBJ2-3, with 12 nucleotides matching TRBD2. This CDR3 region has 14 residues. Germline-derived CDR1 and CDR2 are MNHEY and SVGAGI. V lost 6 bases, J lost 4 bases, and 2 bases stayed unmatched. The CDR3 spells CASRLAGGADTQYF. DNA for the CDR3: TGTGCCAGCAGACTAGCGGGGGGCGCAGATACGCAGTATTTT.

This chain joins TRBV4-1 and TRBJ1-4, with D unresolved. The CDR3 length is 16 residues. V dropped 2 bases and J dropped 5 bases, with 15 bases sitting between them. From germline, CDR1 is MGHRA and CDR2 YSYEKL. The CDR3 loop reads CASSQRGQILNEKLFF. The CDR3 DNA is TGCGCCAGCAGCCAACGCGGTCAGATCCTCAATGAAAAACTGTTTTTT.